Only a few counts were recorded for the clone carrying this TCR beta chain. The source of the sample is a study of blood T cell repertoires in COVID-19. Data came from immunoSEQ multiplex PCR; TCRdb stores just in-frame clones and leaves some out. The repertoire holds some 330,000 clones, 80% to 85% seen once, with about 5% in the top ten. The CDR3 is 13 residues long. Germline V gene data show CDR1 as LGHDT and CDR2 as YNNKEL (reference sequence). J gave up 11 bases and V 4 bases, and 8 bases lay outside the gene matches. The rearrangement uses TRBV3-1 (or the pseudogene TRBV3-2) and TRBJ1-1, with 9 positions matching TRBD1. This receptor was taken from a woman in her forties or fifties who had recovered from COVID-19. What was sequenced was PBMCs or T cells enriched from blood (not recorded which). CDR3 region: CASSRDRVGEAFF. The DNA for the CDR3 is TGTGCCAGCAGCCGGGACAGGGTAGGGGAGGCTTTCTTT.